The 18 T cell receptor beta chains below come from one sample, sequenced in a study of CD8+ T cells in alopecia areata. Once RNA had been extracted, it was reverse transcribed into cDNA to act as the sequencing template. Assay: immunoSEQ multiplex PCR; the TCRdb copy retains only in-frame clones and omits some. In the table there are over 150,000 clones, about 56% of which are singletons. Material for sequencing was CD8+ T cells sorted from blood. Every receptor here comes from a human donor in good health.

The rearrangement uses TRBV19 and TRBJ2-1, with TRBD2 matching 10 bases. This CDR3 has 14 residues. J was trimmed by 6 bases and V by 5 bases; bases with no gene match: 4. From germline, CDR1 is LNHDA and CDR2 SQIVND (reference sequence). The CDR3 DNA sequence: TGTGCCAGTAGTCTCAGCGGGGGGGGCAATGAGCAGTTCTTC. It codes for CASSLSGGGNEQFF.

The CDR3 reads CASSQLSGAGANVLTF. The CDR3 DNA follows: TGCGCCAGCAGCCAACTTAGCGGAGCTGGGGCCAACGTCCTGACTTTC. V usage is TRBV4-1 and J usage is TRBJ2-6, with a possible D match to TRBD2 (6 bases). Between the trimmed V and J ends, which lost 2 bases and 2 bases, there was a span of 10 bases. The germline gives CDR1 MGHRA, CDR2 YSYEKL. The CDR3 has 16 amino acids.

This sequence joins TRBV4-1 and TRBJ1-1; D is uncertain. The CDR3 is 14 amino acids. The V gene lost 3 bases and the J gene lost 4 bases, with 12 bases spanning the gap. CDR1 is MGHRA and CDR2 is YSYEKL in the germline V gene. For the CDR3, the DNA is TGCGCCAGCAGCCAGAACGGGTGGGGCACTGAAGCTTTCTTT. The encoded protein is CASSQNGWGTEAFF.

This clone was found a few times. The chain carries TRBV7-2 and TRBJ2-7; D is unresolved. CDR1 and CDR2 from the germline V gene are SGHTA and FQGNSA. Deletions cut 5 bases from V and 4 bases from J, with 12 bases between. The CDR3 spans 13 residues. The CDR3 protein is CASSLYPSYEQYF. CDR3 nucleotides: TGTGCCAGCAGCCTATACCCTAGTTACGAGCAGTACTTC.

This chain uses TRBV27 with TRBJ1-2; TRBD1 might be the D (6 bases). CDR3 size: 13 residues. Trimming stripped 8 bases from V and 8 bases from J, with 18 bases between. Germline-derived CDR1 and CDR2 are MNHEY and SMNVEV (reference sequence). CDR3 sequence: CASAMGGAEGYTF. The CDR3 DNA reads TGTGCCAGCGCGATGGGGGGCGCCGAAGGCTACACCTTC.

This chain joins TRBV5-1 and TRBJ2-7; D unclear. There are 16 residues in the CDR3. V gave up 4 bases and J gave up 2 bases, with 19 bases separating them. Germline V gives CDR1 SGHRS, CDR2 YFSETQ. The CDR3 sequence: CASSGFPETTAYEQYF. DNA of the CDR3: TGCGCCAGCAGCGGGTTTCCCGAGACCACAGCCTACGAGCAGTACTTC.

The rearrangement uses TRBV5-1 and TRBJ2-1, with D possibly being TRBD1 (6 bases). Trimming took off 4 bases at V and 1 base at J, with 12 bases between the two ends. The CDR3 covers 15 residues. CDR1 and CDR2 from the germline V gene are SGHRS and YFSETQ. CDR3 sequence reads: CASSPGQSSYNEQFF. For the CDR3, the DNA is TGCGCCAGCAGCCCCGGACAGTCTTCCTACAATGAGCAGTTCTTC.

J is TRBJ1-5 and V is TRBV6-9; no reliable D call. Per the germline V gene, CDR1 is MNHGY and CDR2 is SVAAGI. This CDR3 has 13 residues. The V and J ends lost 6 bases and 5 bases respectively, with 11 bases between them. The CDR3 DNA is TGTGCCAGCAGAGGACGAGGTGATCAGCCCCAGCATTTT. Its translation is CASRGRGDQPQHF.

The chain is built from TRBV5-4 and TRBJ1-6; TRBD1 agrees at 7 bases. Germline trimming cut 3 bases from V and 6 bases from J; bases unmatched to any gene: 9. Germline V gene sequence: CDR1 SGHNT, CDR2 YYREEE (reference sequence). The CDR3 loop spans 16 amino acids. The CDR3 is CASSSEVGQPNSPLHF. The CDR3 DNA follows: TGTGCCAGCAGCTCAGAAGTGGGACAGCCTAATTCACCCCTCCACTTT.

V and J are TRBV6-1 and TRBJ1-2; D not certain. The germline gives CDR1 MNHNS, CDR2 SASEGT. The germline V and J ends were trimmed by 4 bases and 2 bases, with 8 bases remaining between them. This CDR3 is 13 amino acids long. The CDR3 sequence is CASSGWQNYGYTF. In DNA form, the CDR3 reads TGTGCCAGCAGTGGTTGGCAGAACTATGGCTACACCTTC.

This clone was counted between two and nine times. V is TRBV4-1 and J is TRBJ2-5; TRBD2 matches 8 bases. The J call is uncertain, as TRBJ2-7 better fits the DNA end. Germline V gene lookup returns CDR1 MGHRA and CDR2 YSYEKL. This CDR3 comprises 16 residues. DNA of the CDR3: TGCGCCAGCAGCCAACCCCCGGCGGGGGGAGACTACGAGCAGTACTTC. Translation gives CASSQPPAGGDYEQYF.

The V gene is TRBV25-1, the J gene TRBJ2-7; D remains unclear. Trimming cost V 0 bases and J 6 bases, with 0 bases left between them. From germline, CDR1 is MGHDK and CDR2 SYGVNS. The CDR3 loop spans 10 amino acids. Here the CDR3 reads CASSEYEQYF. The CDR3 DNA follows: TGTGCCAGCAGTGAATACGAGCAGTACTTC.

The chain recombines TRBV25-1 with TRBJ2-3, with D perhaps being TRBD1 or TRBD2 (5 bases each). This CDR3 contains 16 residues. Germline CDR1 reads MGHDK; CDR2 reads SYGVNS. The V end lost 4 bases, the J end lost 0 bases, and 14 bases lay between the germline ends. The CDR3 region has the DNA TGTGCCAGCAGTGGGACGGGACCCGGGAGCACAGATACGCAGTATTTT. The encoded protein is CASSGTGPGSTDTQYF.

The chain employs TRBV19 and TRBJ1-5; 11 bases map to TRBD1. The ends lost 5 bases at V and 5 bases at J; junction bases unmatched: 17. CDR1 LNHDA and CDR2 SQIVND come from the germline V gene (reference sequence). The CDR3 is 19 residues long. The CDR3 loop reads CASSAESGQGDRPYQPQHF. For the CDR3, the DNA is TGTGCCAGTAGTGCCGAATCGGGACAGGGGGACAGGCCCTATCAGCCCCAGCATTTT.

This clone appeared a single time. V is TRBV15 and J is TRBJ1-1; D unclear. The V gene lost 1 base and the J gene lost 0 bases, with 6 bases spanning the gap. Germline V CDR1 and CDR2: LNHNV, YYDKDF (reference sequence). The CDR3 has 14 amino acids. CDR3: CATSRGILNTEAFF. For the CDR3, the DNA is TGTGCCACCAGCAGAGGAATCCTGAACACTGAAGCTTTCTTT.

This chain joins TRBV30 and TRBJ1-3; D uncertain. The CDR3 has 11 amino acids. Germline CDR1 GTSNPN, CDR2 SVGIG (reference sequence). Trimming took 1 base from V and 4 from J, leaving 2 bases between them. For the CDR3, the DNA is TGTGCCTGGAGTGAGGGAAACACCATATATTTT. Amino acid sequence: CAWSEGNTIYF. Variable domain in full (rest from reference TRBV30 and TRBJ1-3): SQTIHQWPATLVQPVGSPLSLECTVEGTSNPNLYWYRQAAGRGLQLLFYSVGIGQISSEVPQNLSASRPQDRQFILSSKKLLLSDSGFYLCAWSEGNTIYFGEGSWLTVV.

The chain uses TRBV10-3 and TRBJ2-3; 9 nucleotides match TRBD2. This CDR3 comprises 18 residues. Germline V CDR1 and CDR2: ENHRY, SYGVKD. V dropped 0 bases and J dropped 2; count of bases not matched to a gene: 9. The CDR3 DNA sequence: TGTGCCATCAGTGAGTCGACGGCTAGCGGGGTATCCACAGATACGCAGTATTTT. Its translation is CAISESTASGVSTDTQYF.

This clone has just a few counts. This chain connects TRBV13 to TRBJ2-3; 8 bases match TRBD2. The germline V gene has CDR1 PRHDT and CDR2 FYEKMQ (reference sequence). The J segment lost 2 bases and the V segment lost 5 bases, leaving 6 bases of the junction unmatched. This CDR3 has 15 residues. As DNA, the CDR3 is TGTGCCAGCAGCAGTAAAGCGGGGGCCACAGATACGCAGTATTTT. Amino acid sequence: CASSSKAGATDTQYF.